This T cell receptor (beta chain) originates from a study of blood T cell repertoires in COVID-19. Across the study: The United States, Italy and Spain were the sources of the acute and convalescent COVID-19 samples. Sources were T cells, B-cell-depleted T cells, or PBMCs; the material itself was cDNA or gDNA.

As originally analysed: Reference gene primers were amplified, and this amplification served to estimate nucleated cell counts. The method was immunoSEQ multiplex PCR; TCRdb's version includes in-frame clones alone and lacks a portion of them. V, J and clone size are those of that table, while D and trimming were read from the DNA. The sample consists of approximately 120,000 clones, 80% to 95% of them appearing once. The receptor comes from a man in his fifties with COVID-19, enrolled during active disease. The specimen was peripheral blood.

CDR3 nucleotide sequence: TGTGCCAGCAGCCCCGGGACTAGCTTCAGCTGGGGGGAGCTGTTTTTT. Translation: CASSPGTSFSWGELFF. The gene calls are TRBV14 and TRBJ2-2; 9 nucleotides align to TRBD2. The CDR3 totals 16 residues. With 4 bases clipped from V and 8 bases from J, the junction kept 11 bases outside the gene matches. The germline V gene has CDR1 SGHDN and CDR2 FVKESK.